This entry concerns a single T cell receptor (beta chain). The specificity of this receptor is unknown. Nothing much larger sits one base from this clone, and base qualities are not available. Sequences LNHDA (CDR1) and SQIVND (CDR2) are obtained from the germline V gene (reference sequence). From its cysteine to its phenylalanine, the CDR3 spans 14 amino acids. Of the read, only the CDR3 DNA is kept; its 42 bases are in frame from base 1. V and J are truncated by 5 bases and 7 bases respectively, leaving an intervening sequence of 15 bases. Cells with a CD4+CD8-CD45RO-CD45RA+ profile were isolated by FACS and defined as naive CD4+ T cells, and those with a CD8+CD4-CD45RA+CD27bright profile were defined as naive CD8+ T cells. Sorting used antibodies against CD4 (RPA-T4), CD8 (SK1), CD27 (O323), CD45RA (HI100) and CD45RO (UCHL1). The instrument given in TCRdb is 454 GS FLX Titanium. TCR libraries were built from around 0.5 ug of total RNA with a previously published linear amplification protocol. Sequencing was carried out on the Roche/454 Genome Sequencer using Titanium chemistry. Concerning the study's data processing: 70,000 to 100,000 rearranged TCR alpha transcripts were sequenced from about 5 of the healthy donors. Unique TCR clonotypes were defined by the CDR3 junction under IMGT nomenclature, and duplicate transcripts were removed. In R 2.13.0, logistic regression modeled CD4 versus CD8 status on V and J genes, adjusting for donor effects, with Bonferroni correction for multiple testing. In TCRdb, the public reads were trimmed at Q25 with fastp and aligned with MiXCR, with productive beta chains retained. All rows with the same CDR3 protein become a single entry with the most common DNA and genes. The V and J calls, along with clone size, are taken from TCRdb and not from the paper's own processing. The sample yields about 180,000 distinct CDR3 sequences; about 74% were counted once. Roughly 2.4% of the sample is held by the ten biggest clonotypes.

The sample comes from a study of healthy donors' naive CD4 and CD8 T cells (dated by TCRdb to about 2015). In terms of the full investigation: The donors were selected to cover three age groups of six people each (20-25, 40-50 and 60-70 years), had a mean age of about 47, and were half female. For TCR alpha, a new primer set covering all functional IMGT alpha gene variants was designed, and the rest of the protocol matched the beta-chain workflow. The donors were HLA-typed by sequencing at HLA-A, -B, -C, -DRB1, -DQB1 and -DPB1, using the SBTexcellerator protocol, an ABI3130xl analyzer and SBTengine software. To examine how TCR variation is linked to lineage commitment, the study sequenced rearranged TCR alpha and beta chains from naive CD4+ and CD8+ T cells. Peripheral blood mononuclear cells were obtained from some 19 unrelated, healthy individuals. Overall study outcomes, separate from this receptor: The study did not directly address whether homeostatic proliferation of naive T cells might have biased the repertoire. Reportedly, most V and J gene segments showed bias between naive CD4+ and CD8+ cells, and this bias held consistently across donors regardless of HLA genotype. Taken together, V genes, J genes and CDR3 charge appeared to account for around an eighth of the variance in CD4/CD8 propensity, acting in a largely additive way. Because alpha and beta chains were sequenced in bulk and could not be paired, the effects of the two chains in combination were not assessed. In both chains, CD4+ lineage was linked to a positively charged CDR3, whereas CD8+ lineage was linked to a negatively charged CDR3.

In this chain, TRBV19 is recombined with TRBJ2-1; TRBD1 is a weak D gene call, 6 bases matching. The sequencing sample was made of naive CD4+ and CD8+ T cells sorted from blood, pooled from several donors. This specimen's cell subset or site label, interpreted: FACS-sorted naive CD4+ (CD45RO-CD45RA+) and naive CD8+ (CD45RA+CD27bright) T cells. The clonotype was recovered from a pool of human donors in good health; the sample pools cells from several healthy donors. The CDR3 is CASSPPGTSNEQFF. The nucleotides read TGTGCCAGTAGTCCTCCAGGGACATCTAATGAGCAGTTCTTC.